Below, 30 T cell receptor beta chains from the same sample are listed, as sequenced in a study of patients and donors after allogeneic stem cell transplantation. MiXCR was run by TCRdb on the RT-PCR reads, yielding one entry per CDR3 protein. This sample has about 57,000 distinct CDR3 sequences, with about 14% found just once. Sequencing input: blood, either unsorted or a sorted T cell fraction (not recorded which). The receptors were sampled from a human donor who was either an allogeneic HSCT recipient or a stem cell or donor lymphocyte infusion donor (not recorded which). It is not recorded whose cells these are; they may come from a transplant donor.

This clonotype came up a few times. The CDR3 nucleotides read TGTGCCAGCAGTGAATGGGAGGGGGATCAGCCCCAGCATTTT. Its translation is CASSEWEGDQPQHF. The genes are TRBV25-1 and TRBJ1-5; the D gene is possibly TRBD1 (6 bases). V lost 1 base to trimming and J lost 5 bases, with 9 bases between them. Germline V gene sequence: CDR1 MGHDK, CDR2 SYGVNS. The CDR3 runs to 14 residues. The full variable domain, with the rest looked up from reference TRBV25-1 and TRBJ1-5, is EADIYQTPRYLVIGTGKKITLECSQTMGHDKMYWYQQDPGMELHLIHYSYGVNSTEKGDLSSESTVSRIRTEHFPLTLESARPSHTSQYLCASSEWEGDQPQHFGDGTRLSIL.

The chain has TRBV15 and TRBJ2-7, with 9 bases that match TRBD2. Germline V gene sequence: CDR1 LNHNV, CDR2 YYDKDF (reference sequence). The length of the CDR3 is 12 residues. Trimming took 3 bases from V and 6 from J; bases not matched to a gene: 0. This CDR3 reads CATSRGLAEQYF. As DNA, the CDR3 is TGTGCCACCAGCAGGGGACTAGCCGAGCAGTACTTC.

The rearrangement links TRBV29-1 to TRBJ2-7; 8 positions match TRBD1. Losses at the gene ends were 7 bases for V and 3 bases for J; bases not matched to a gene: 8. Germline V gene data show CDR1 as SQVTM and CDR2 as ANQGSEA. The CDR3 spans 13 residues. CDR3 region: CSAGYGQGYEQYF. The CDR3 DNA reads TGCAGCGCCGGATACGGACAGGGCTACGAGCAGTACTTC.

This clonotype was counted between two and nine times. The V and J genes are TRBV5-6 and TRBJ2-5, with 7 bases that match TRBD1. The CDR3 spans 14 residues. V trimming: 4 bases; J trimming: 5 bases; junction bases outside the gene matches: 8. CDR1 is SGHDT and CDR2 is YYEEEE in the germline V gene. The DNA of the CDR3 is TGTGCCAGCAGCCCCGACAGGGAGAGGGAGACCCAGTACTTC. Its protein product is CASSPDRERETQYF.

This clonotype was seen more than once but under ten times. This rearrangement joins TRBV20-1 to TRBJ2-3; 15 bases map to TRBD2. The CDR3 extends over 20 amino acids. With V trimmed by 0 bases and J by 1 base, 11 bases remained unmatched. From germline, CDR1 is DFQATT and CDR2 SNEGSKA (reference sequence). This CDR3 reads CSARDFLGLAGGVGTDTQYF. The DNA of the CDR3 is TGCAGTGCTAGAGATTTCCTGGGACTAGCGGGAGGTGTCGGCACAGATACGCAGTATTTT.

The chain recombines TRBV5-1 with TRBJ2-1; 11 bases align to TRBD2. The CDR3 is 16 amino acids. J was trimmed by 3 bases and V by 2 bases; bases with no gene match: 4. The germline gives CDR1 SGHRS, CDR2 YFSETQ. The CDR3 nucleotides are TGCGCCAGCAGCTTCCCAACTAGCGGGGGCTACAATGAGCAGTTCTTC. Its protein is CASSFPTSGGYNEQFF. Based on the CDR3 plus reference TRBV5-1 and TRBJ2-1, the full variable domain is KAGVTQTPRYLIKTRGQQVTLSCSPISGHRSVSWYQQTPGQGLQFLFEYFSETQRNKGNFPGRFSGRQFSNSRSEMNVSTLELGDSALYLCASSFPTSGGYNEQFFGPGTRLTVL.

The rearrangement joins TRBV11-2 to TRBJ2-1; 8 positions match TRBD1. The V gene end was trimmed by 5 bases and the J gene end by 4 bases; junction bases not matched to a gene: 1. The CDR3 is 13 amino acids. Germline loops: CDR1 SGHAT, CDR2 FQNNGV. CDR3 in amino acids: CASSGQGYNEQFF. The CDR3 DNA follows: TGTGCCAGCAGCGGACAGGGTTACAATGAGCAGTTCTTC.

This clonotype appeared a few times. V and J are TRBV7-8 and TRBJ2-1; 10 bases match TRBD2. From germline, CDR1 is SGHVS and CDR2 FQNEAQ. The CDR3 runs to 15 residues. V lost 1 base to trimming and J lost 7 bases; unmatched junction nucleotides: 4. CDR3 coding DNA: TGTGCCAGCAGCTTAGTAGCTAGCGGGAGAAATGAGCAGTTCTTC. This sequence encodes CASSLVASGRNEQFF.

This chain joins TRBV20-1 and TRBJ2-7; possibly TRBD1 for D (7 bases). Looked up from germline, CDR1 is DFQATT and CDR2 is SNEGSKA (reference sequence). This CDR3 region has 13 residues. Trimming took 5 bases from V and 6 from J, leaving 17 bases between them. The CDR3 nucleotides are TGCAGTGCTCGGCGCCAGGGGGGTGGCGAGCAGTACTTC. As protein: CSARRQGGGEQYF.

This clonotype was found many times. The gene calls are TRBV29-1 and TRBJ2-7, with D hard to call. CDR3 length equals 12 residues. CDR1 and CDR2 from the germline V gene are SQVTM and ANQGSEA. V was cut by 0 bases and J by 3 bases, with 6 bases left in between. CDR3 coding DNA: TGCAGCGTTGAAGAGTCGCTCTACGAGCAGTACTTC. Its translation: CSVEESLYEQYF.

This clonotype was observed many times. The chain couples TRBV12-3 or TRBV12-4 to TRBJ1-5, with 7 positions matching TRBD1. The CDR3 has 14 residues. The V and J ends lost 0 bases and 6 bases, in that order; junction bases with no gene match: 2. The CDR3 coding sequence is TGTGCCAGCAGTTTAGCAGGGGGCTTTCAGCCCCAGCATTTT. The encoded protein is CASSLAGGFQPQHF.

The chain joins TRBV6-5 to TRBJ1-2, with TRBD1 matching 7 bases. Trimming took 0 bases from V and 5 from J; bases not matched to a gene: 6. Germline CDR1 reads MNHEY; CDR2 reads SVGAGI. This CDR3 region has 15 residues. The CDR3: CASSYSRDRDYGYTF. The CDR3 DNA follows: TGTGCCAGCAGTTACTCAAGGGACAGAGATTATGGCTACACCTTC.

The table lists this clonotype with a few counts. The chain is built from TRBV4-1 and TRBJ1-2; D ambiguous. V was clipped by 1 base and J by 4 bases, with 10 bases between them. Germline V CDR1 and CDR2: MGHRA, YSYEKL. CDR3 size: 14 residues. DNA for the CDR3: TGCGCCAGCAGCCAAGGAATTTTCAGCTATGGCTACACCTTC. Its translation: CASSQGIFSYGYTF.

This clonotype was seen at least ten times. In nucleotides, the CDR3 is TGCGCCAGCAGCTTGGTGGCCACTTGGGCCGCTGGGGCCAACGTCCTGACTTTC. It codes for CASSLVATWAAGANVLTF. This chain uses TRBV5-1 with TRBJ2-6; the D is unclear. CDR1 and CDR2 from the germline V gene are SGHRS and YFSETQ. The CDR3 sequence is 18 residues long. Trimming removed 0 bases at V and 2 bases at J, with 15 bases between. Supplemented by reference TRBV5-1 and TRBJ2-6, the full variable domain reads KAGVTQTPRYLIKTRGQQVTLSCSPISGHRSVSWYQQTPGQGLQFLFEYFSETQRNKGNFPGRFSGRQFSNSRSEMNVSTLELGDSALYLCASSLVATWAAGANVLTFGAGSRLTVL.

This clonotype is labeled as medium-sized (0.01 to 0.1%). The CDR3 DNA follows: TGCAGTGCTAGGGACGCGGGGAGGGACACTGAAGCTTTCTTT. Encoded protein: CSARDAGRDTEAFF. V usage is TRBV20-1 and J usage is TRBJ1-1; D gene ambiguous. The CDR3 loop spans 14 amino acids. Germline CDR1 DFQATT, CDR2 SNEGSKA (reference sequence). V was pared by 3 bases and J by 3 bases, with 14 bases between.

There are a few counts of this clonotype. This rearrangement joins TRBV10-1 to TRBJ2-7; either TRBD1 or TRBD2 may fit D (5 bases each). The CDR3 covers 14 residues. Between the trimmed V and J ends, which lost 0 bases and 7 bases, there was a span of 13 bases. CDR1 WNHNN and CDR2 SYGVQD come from the germline V gene (reference sequence). The CDR3 DNA reads TGCGCCAGCAGTGAGTCGGGGACCGGGCGGGAGCAGTACTTC. Its protein is CASSESGTGREQYF.

There are a few counts of this clonotype. The chain employs TRBV12-3 or TRBV12-4 and TRBJ2-7; D call uncertain. The ends were cut back, 6 bases at V and 0 bases at J, with 6 bases in the middle. The CDR3 is 12 residues long. CDR3 in amino acids: CASSDSSYEQYF. The CDR3 DNA is TGTGCCAGCAGCGACTCCTCCTACGAGCAGTACTTC.

The chain joins TRBV7-9 to TRBJ1-2, with D perhaps matching TRBD1 (5 bases). The CDR3 covers 14 residues. Trimming pared 4 bases from V and 8 bases from J, leaving 17 bases between. The V gene's germline CDR1 is SEHNR and CDR2 FQNEAQ (reference sequence). The CDR3 DNA is TGTGCCAGCAGCTCCGACAGCTCCGCAGGGGGCTACACCTTC. Translated: CASSSDSSAGGYTF.

This clonotype was detected a few times. This rearrangement joins TRBV5-1 to TRBJ2-2; D gene ambiguous. V lost 0 bases, J lost 0 bases, and 6 bases lay in between. The CDR3 length is 15 residues. Per the germline V gene, CDR1 is SGHRS and CDR2 is YFSETQ. The CDR3 coding sequence is TGCGCCAGCAGCTTGGTACGGGCGAACACCGGGGAGCTGTTTTTT. Protein product: CASSLVRANTGELFF.

Only a few counts were recorded for this clonotype. V usage is TRBV29-1 and J usage is TRBJ2-1, with D maybe TRBD1 (5 bases). CDR1 is SQVTM, CDR2 ANQGSEA, per germline. This CDR3 has 10 amino acids. V gave up 5 bases and J gave up 9 bases, with 8 bases separating them. CDR3 in amino acids: CSVWTPEQFF. The CDR3 DNA sequence: TGCAGCGTTTGGACACCTGAGCAGTTCTTC.

The genes are TRBV4-1 and TRBJ2-3, with D perhaps TRBD2 (6 bases). Germline V gene lookup returns CDR1 MGHRA and CDR2 YSYEKL. The CDR3 runs 16 residues. The germline V and J ends were trimmed by 4 bases and 4 bases, with 18 bases remaining between them. CDR3 amino acids: CASSPPDYKKPDTQYF. In nucleotides, the CDR3 is TGCGCCAGCAGCCCCCCGGACTACAAGAAGCCAGATACGCAGTATTTT.

This clonotype came up a few times. V is TRBV6-1 and J is TRBJ2-3, with 9 bases matching TRBD2. In germline, CDR1 is MNHNS, CDR2 SASEGT. The CDR3 sequence is 16 residues long. V shed 2 bases, J shed 1 base, and the junction held 4 bases outside the gene matches. CDR3 coding DNA: TGTGCCAGCAGTGAATCGGCGGGAGGGGGCACAGATACGCAGTATTTT. Translation gives CASSESAGGGTDTQYF.

This clonotype was seen ten or more times. The V gene is TRBV6-2 or TRBV6-3, the J gene TRBJ1-2, with TRBD1 matching over 9 bases. CDR1 MNHEY and CDR2 SVGEGT come from the germline V gene. The CDR3 contains 16 residues. The ends lost 6 bases at V and 5 bases at J; junction bases unmatched: 13. The CDR3 region is CASSLGGTGRPYGYTF. For the CDR3, the DNA is TGTGCCAGCAGCCTCGGCGGGACAGGGCGCCCTTATGGCTACACCTTC.

In its sample, this clonotype was seen a few times. This chain connects TRBV14 to TRBJ2-5; 11 nucleotides align to TRBD2. V dropped 3 bases and J dropped 4; count of bases not matched to a gene: 10. The CDR3 is 17 residues long. Germline CDR1 SGHDN, CDR2 FVKESK. The CDR3 loop reads CASSHLATSGSRETQYF. For the CDR3, the DNA is TGTGCCAGCAGCCACCTAGCCACTAGCGGGAGTAGAGAGACCCAGTACTTC.

The V and J genes are TRBV10-3 and TRBJ2-7; D remains unclear. V was clipped by 4 bases and J by 1 base, with 5 bases between them. Per the germline V gene, CDR1 is ENHRY and CDR2 is SYGVKD. The CDR3 is made up of 12 amino acids. This chain's CDR3 is CAISGMSYEQYF. The CDR3 bases are TGTGCCATCAGTGGTATGTCCTACGAGCAGTACTTC.

This clonotype was detected ten times or more. The genes are TRBV13 and TRBJ1-2; TRBD1 aligns across 7 bases. This CDR3 comprises 13 residues. Per the germline V gene, CDR1 is PRHDT and CDR2 is FYEKMQ (reference sequence). Unmatched junction bases numbered 5, after V lost 3 bases and J lost 7 bases. The CDR3 region has the DNA TGTGCCAGCAGCTTTAAAAAGGGGGCTGGCTACACCTTC. Translation gives CASSFKKGAGYTF.

This chain uses TRBV5-1 with TRBJ2-1; 11 positions match TRBD2. The CDR3 sequence is 16 residues long. Per germline, CDR1 SGHRS and CDR2 YFSETQ. J lost 3 bases, V lost 2 bases, and 4 bases had no gene match. CDR3 region: CASSLRTSGYYNEQFF. Written as DNA, the CDR3 is TGCGCCAGCAGCTTAAGGACTAGCGGGTACTACAATGAGCAGTTCTTC.

The gene calls are TRBV20-1 and TRBJ2-7, with D maybe TRBD2 (6 bases). CDR3 length: 15 amino acids. The V and J ends lost 2 bases and 3 bases respectively, with 17 bases between them. The germline CDR1 and CDR2 sequences are DFQATT and SNEGSKA (reference sequence). Written as DNA, the CDR3 is TGCAGTGCTAGAATGGCGCGCCTCGGGAGCTACGAGCAGTACTTC. It yields the protein CSARMARLGSYEQYF.

This clonotype has ten or more counts. This rearrangement joins TRBV12-3 or TRBV12-4 to TRBJ1-5, with D perhaps TRBD1 (6 bases). V lost 4 bases and J lost 4, with 8 bases in between. This CDR3 region has 13 residues. CDR3 in DNA: TGTGCCAGCAGTTCACAGGGAAATCAGCCCCAGCATTTT. Translation: CASSSQGNQPQHF.

In its sample, this clonotype was seen a few times. This chain uses TRBV7-9 with TRBJ2-1, with TRBD1 matching over 8 bases. The junction had 13 bases not matched to a gene; V was cut back by 8 bases and J by 4 bases. This CDR3 has 16 residues. CDR1 and CDR2 from the germline V gene are SEHNR and FQNEAQ (reference sequence). CDR3 region: CASRPLGGQEYNEQFF. The CDR3 DNA reads as TGTGCCAGCCGCCCCCTCGGGGGACAGGAGTACAATGAGCAGTTCTTC.